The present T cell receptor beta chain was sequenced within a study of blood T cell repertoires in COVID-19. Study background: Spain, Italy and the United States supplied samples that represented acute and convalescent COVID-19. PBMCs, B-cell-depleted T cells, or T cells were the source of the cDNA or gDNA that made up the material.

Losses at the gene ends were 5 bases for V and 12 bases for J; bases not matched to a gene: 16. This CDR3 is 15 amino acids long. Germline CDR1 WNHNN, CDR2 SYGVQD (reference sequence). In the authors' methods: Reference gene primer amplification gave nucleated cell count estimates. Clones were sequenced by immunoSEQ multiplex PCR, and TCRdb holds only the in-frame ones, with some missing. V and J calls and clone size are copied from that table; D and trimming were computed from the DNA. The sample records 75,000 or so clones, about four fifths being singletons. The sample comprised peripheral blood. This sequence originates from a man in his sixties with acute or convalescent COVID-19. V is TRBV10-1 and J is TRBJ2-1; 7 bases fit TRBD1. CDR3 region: CASSSGTAIGVGQFF. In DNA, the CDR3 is TGCGCCAGCAGTTCCGGGACAGCGATAGGTGTTGGGCAGTTCTTC.